This TCR beta chain was sequenced for a study of CD8 T cells in Susac syndrome. Trimming took 11 bases from V and 5 from J; bases not matched to a gene: 12. The CDR3 runs 14 residues. Germline CDR1 is ENHRY and CDR2 is SYGVKD. Reverse transcription of roughly 0.5 to 1 ug RNA was performed with random hexamers. A multiplex approach, immunoSEQ multiplex PCR, amplified TCR beta CDR3 across 54 Vbeta and 13 Jbeta. TCRdb reprocessed the immunoSEQ multiplex PCR reads with MiXCR, giving one entry per CDR3 protein. The repertoire holds under 200,000 distinct CDR3 sequences, with about 94% as singletons. Sample: CD4+ T cells from PBMCs. The receptor comes from a human donor with Susac syndrome. This chain links TRBV10-3 with TRBJ2-5; 9 bases fit TRBD2. The DNA for the CDR3 is TGTGCCGGCGCTCCCGGGACTAGCCAGGAGACCCAGTACTTC. Protein product: CAGAPGTSQETQYF.